Reported below is one TCR beta chain. The target of this receptor is not known. Base quality data are lacking; no much larger clone is found one base away. Miltenyi superparamagnetic beads coated with subset-specific monoclonal antibodies were used for isolation of the T cell subsets. Peripheral blood was used as the source from which all T cell populations were isolated. Mononuclear cells were obtained from whole blood by Ficoll separation, and monocytes were then depleted with anti-CD14 microbeads. Right after isolation, the cell populations were resuspended in RNAprotect reagent. The pan T sample comprised CD3+ T cells in general. Libraries were made using multiplex PCR. Sequenced using a 454 GS FLX. TCR alpha and beta CDR3 regions were amplified from mRNA by semiquantitative ARM-PCR. In ARM-PCR, tagged nested gene-specific primers were applied first, and communal superprimers then carried out the exponential amplification. Before the first-round PCR products went through the second amplification round, exonuclease was used to remove the nested primers. The amplicons were sequenced on the 454 platform, which can rapidly sequence millions of DNA fragments without cloning bias. A read counted as effective if the read could be mapped to both V and J germline segments. Processing in the source paper ran as follows. IRmap was used to assign reads to germline V, D and J segments, relying on pyromap, a Smith-Waterman modification adapted to 454 sequencing errors. D-beta assignments were filtered using cutoffs set at the 99th percentile of alignment scores from simulated random sequences. CDR3 was defined as the amino acids between the conserved V-segment Y[YFLI]C motif and the J-segment [FW]GXGT motif. Repertoire diversity was estimated with a compound Poisson process model previously applied to large-scale EST data. A procedure for detecting cross-contamination was used to argue that the shared CDR3s did not come from sample contamination. TCRdb ran its own pipeline on the public reads, namely fastp trimming at Q25 and MiXCR clone calling, and kept in-frame beta chains. For every CDR3 protein sequence, its rows merge into one entry that carries the most common genes and DNA. TCRdb's processing, not the authors' own work, is the source of the V and J calls. The sample table lists over 14,000 distinct CDR3 sequences, 62% of them with a count of one. About 35% of the sample is in the top ten clones.

The sample is drawn from a study of relationships among human T cell subsets (dated by TCRdb to 2010 to 2012). A note on the overall study: Eight distinct blood T cell populations were sequenced: pan T, CD8 cytotoxic, regulatory, Th1, Th2, naive plus transitional, activated and memory cells.

The CDR3 runs 14 residues from the cysteine to the phenylalanine. The retained sequence is limited to the CDR3, 42 bases, with the frame set at the first base. From a lookup of the germline V gene, CDR1 and CDR2 are MDHEN and SYDVKM. The V and J ends are trimmed by 3 bases and 5 bases, leaving 13 bases between them. The paper's findings and limits, for the study overall: Substantial CDR3 sharing among Th1, Th2 and regulatory T cells was interpreted as suggesting stochastic cell fate choices. Over 60% of CD8+ cytotoxic sequences were found to belong to clones with over 100 reads, whereas few such clones were observed in the regulatory and Th2 subsets. T cell counts went unrecorded for a couple of pan T samples, which were processed alongside pan B cells. The bead-based sorting could not exclude a CD4+CD8+ double-positive population. V, D and J usage, CDR3 length and N-nucleotide additions showed no statistically significant differences among the seven subsets.

Sequencing was done on a sample of total T cells sorted from blood. The cell subset or site tag for this specimen amounts to: CD3+ T cells in general. The chain couples TRBV28 to TRBJ2-5, with TRBD1 as a weak D call on 6 bases. This clonotype was obtained from a man aged 35-49 years in good health. CDR3 sequence: CASSLMGAGETQYF. The DNA reads TGTGCCAGCAGTTTGATGGGGGCTGGCGAGACCCAGTACTTC.